The 17 T cell receptor beta chains below come from one sample, sequenced in a study of shared T cell receptors in the human thymus. The method was immunoSEQ multiplex PCR; TCRdb's version includes in-frame clones alone and lacks a portion of them. Among hundreds of thousands of clones, around 87% were seen once, and the ten largest hold 0.0095% to 0.012%. The sample was also reused in another study, on human thymus T cells.

The sample comprised thymocytes. All receptors derive from a boy less than two years old with a congenital heart defect.

This chain joins TRBV25-1 and TRBJ2-1, with TRBD2 identical over 15 bases. There are 16 residues in the CDR3. Germline CDR1 reads MGHDK; CDR2 reads SYGVNS. Unmatched junction bases numbered 8, after V lost 8 bases and J lost 6 bases. The CDR3 is CASSYRTSGRANEQFF. The CDR3 bases are TGTGCCAGCTCCTACCGGACTAGCGGGAGGGCCAATGAGCAGTTCTTC.

This clone has only one observation. This chain connects TRBV9 to TRBJ2-7, with D perhaps matching TRBD1 (7 bases). The CDR3 covers 15 residues. From germline, CDR1 is SGDLS and CDR2 YYNGEE. Deletions cut 4 bases from V and 2 bases from J, with 16 bases between. In DNA form, the CDR3 reads TGTGCCAGCAGCTTCCCGGGGGACAGAACCTACGAGCAGTACTTC. This sequence encodes CASSFPGDRTYEQYF.

This sequence joins TRBV29-1 and TRBJ1-1; 10 bases agree with TRBD1. This CDR3 has 13 residues. Trimming cost V 6 bases and J 4 bases; bases outside gene matches: 5. CDR1 is SQVTM, CDR2 ANQGSEA, per germline. The chain's CDR3 is CSVDRGLGTEAFF. The DNA for the CDR3 is TGCAGCGTCGACAGGGGGCTCGGCACTGAAGCTTTCTTT.

The chain is built from TRBV7-2 and TRBJ2-7, with TRBD1 identical over 9 bases. In germline, CDR1 is SGHTA, CDR2 FQGNSA. The CDR3 length is 15 residues. Germline trimming cut 1 base from V and 7 bases from J; bases unmatched to any gene: 8. The CDR3 loop is CASSLVGTGGREQYF. DNA for the CDR3: TGTGCCAGCAGCTTAGTTGGTACAGGGGGCCGGGAGCAGTACTTC.

V and J are TRBV9 and TRBJ1-1; perhaps TRBD1 as D (5 bases). The germline gives CDR1 SGDLS, CDR2 YYNGEE. The CDR3 covers 13 residues. Trimming stripped 3 bases from V and 5 bases from J, with 11 bases between. The CDR3, as DNA: TGTGCCAGCAGCGCAACAGGCGGAACTGAAGCTTTCTTT. It encodes CASSATGGTEAFF.

This clone was found a few times. The CDR3 DNA sequence: TGCGCCAGCAGTCCCCCCCCTAGCGCTAACGACACAGATACGCAGTATTTT. Its protein product is CASSPPPSANDTDTQYF. The chain employs TRBV23-1 and TRBJ2-3; TRBD2 is a possible D gene (6 bases). TRBV23-1 is placed among ORFs of uncertain function. Trimming removed 4 bases from V and 2 bases from J, with 19 bases in between. This CDR3 has 17 residues.

V is TRBV29-1 and J is TRBJ2-1; tentatively, D is TRBD2 (6 bases). The CDR3 is 17 residues long. V dropped 2 bases and J dropped 2 bases, with 19 bases sitting between them. Germline values: CDR1 SQVTM, CDR2 ANQGSEA. CDR3 loop: CSVELSPGRETYNEQFF. The CDR3 DNA reads TGCAGCGTTGAACTCTCCCCCGGGCGGGAAACCTACAATGAGCAGTTCTTC.

The J gene is TRBJ2-7, the V gene TRBV7-9; TRBD1 matches at 8 bases. There are 15 residues in the CDR3. With V trimmed by 5 bases and J by 3 bases, 9 bases remained unmatched. Looked up from germline, CDR1 is SEHNR and CDR2 is FQNEAQ (reference sequence). The CDR3 reads CASSHSDREDYEQYF. The DNA of the CDR3 is TGTGCCAGCAGCCACTCGGACAGGGAGGACTACGAGCAGTACTTC.

The chain couples TRBV5-6 to TRBJ2-7; TRBD1 agrees at 7 bases. The germline V gene has CDR1 SGHDT and CDR2 YYEEEE. The trim removed 0 bases at V and 0 bases at J, leaving 3 bases unmatched. The CDR3 extends over 15 amino acids. The CDR3, as DNA: TGTGCCAGCAGCTTGGGGGGACAGAACTCCTACGAGCAGTACTTC. This codes for CASSLGGQNSYEQYF. Together with reference TRBV5-6 and TRBJ2-7, the CDR3 gives the full variable domain: DAGVTQSPTHLIKTRGQQVTLRCSPKSGHDTVSWYQQALGQGPQFIFQYYEEEERQRGNFPDRFSGHQFPNYSSELNVNALLLGDSALYLCASSLGGQNSYEQYFGPGTRLTVT.

This chain joins TRBV6-1 and TRBJ2-5; TRBD1 aligns across 7 bases. The CDR3 runs 16 residues. Germline V gene sequence: CDR1 MNHNS, CDR2 SASEGT. V lost 3 bases, J lost 5 bases, and 12 bases stayed unmatched. As DNA, the CDR3 is TGTGCCAGCAGTGACGAACATATAGGGGGCTGGGAGACCCAGTACTTC. This gives the protein CASSDEHIGGWETQYF.

This clone came up once. The chain couples TRBV6-1 to TRBJ1-2; D possibly corresponds to TRBD1 (5 bases). Deletions cut 7 bases from V and 8 bases from J, with 17 bases between. The CDR3 extends over 13 amino acids. Per germline, CDR1 MNHNS and CDR2 SASEGT. CDR3 nucleotides: TGTGCCAGCAACCGGGGAGGGGAACCAGGCTACACCTTC. Amino acids: CASNRGGEPGYTF.

The chain joins TRBV4-1 to TRBJ2-3; 10 nucleotides line up with TRBD2. The V gene end was trimmed by 0 bases and the J gene end by 3 bases; junction bases not matched to a gene: 6. Germline loops: CDR1 MGHRA, CDR2 YSYEKL. The CDR3 spans 17 residues. CDR3 sequence: CASSQEGGLALTDTQYF. The CDR3, as DNA: TGCGCCAGCAGCCAAGAAGGGGGACTAGCGCTTACAGATACGCAGTATTTT.

This rearrangement joins TRBV28 to TRBJ2-7; D is possibly TRBD2 (7 bases). There are 17 residues in the CDR3. Trimming stripped 5 bases from V and 2 bases from J, with 22 bases between. Per the germline V gene, CDR1 is MDHEN and CDR2 is SYDVKM. For the CDR3, the DNA is TGTGCCAGCAGTCCCCTAAGGGGGGAGGGCCCTACCTACGAGCAGTACTTC. Amino acid sequence: CASSPLRGEGPTYEQYF. Looking up the rest from reference TRBV28 and TRBJ2-7 gives the full variable domain: DVKVTQSSRYLVKRTGEKVFLECVQDMDHENMFWYRQDPGLGLRLIYFSYDVKMKEKGDIPEGYSVSREKKERFSLILESASTNQTSMYLCASSPLRGEGPTYEQYFGPGTRLTVT.

This chain connects TRBV27 to TRBJ1-4; D not certain. The CDR3 covers 13 residues. Germline CDR1 MNHEY, CDR2 SMNVEV (reference sequence). With 3 bases removed from V and 6 bases from J, the gap between germline ends came to 8 bases. The CDR3: CASSFGEDEKLFF. CDR3 DNA: TGTGCCAGCAGTTTCGGGGAGGATGAAAAACTGTTTTTT.

The V gene is TRBV5-1, the J gene TRBJ2-3; D is undetermined. Germline V lookup: CDR1 SGHRS, CDR2 YFSETQ. V gave up 8 bases and J gave up 1 base, with 11 bases separating them. This CDR3 region has 13 residues. The CDR3, as DNA: TGCGCCAGTTTCTTGGGCGGCACAGATACGCAGTATTTT. It specifies CASFLGGTDTQYF.

The chain uses TRBV13 and TRBJ2-3; D might be TRBD2 (5 bases). V lost 5 bases to trimming and J lost 4 bases, with 16 bases between them. Germline V gene lookup returns CDR1 PRHDT and CDR2 FYEKMQ (reference sequence). CDR3 length equals 15 residues. CDR3 region: CASSPGERESDTQYF. CDR3 in DNA: TGTGCCAGCAGCCCCGGGGAGAGAGAGTCAGATACGCAGTATTTT. Filled out from reference TRBV13 and TRBJ2-3, the complete variable domain reads AAGVIQSPRHLIKEKRETATLKCYPIPRHDTVYWYQQGPGQDPQFLISFYEKMQSDKGSIPDRFSAQQFSDYHSELNMSSLELGDSALYFCASSPGERESDTQYFGPGTRLTVL.

The rearrangement links TRBV14 to TRBJ2-1; TRBD1 agrees at 10 bases. Germline CDR1 reads SGHDN; CDR2 reads FVKESK. With 4 bases clipped from V and 11 bases from J, the junction kept 8 bases outside the gene matches. The CDR3 contains 14 residues. In DNA form, the CDR3 reads TGTGCCAGCAGCCTGGGGGACAGGGGCTATCAGCAGTTCTTC. Translation gives CASSLGDRGYQQFF. Based on the CDR3 plus reference TRBV14 and TRBJ2-1, the full variable domain is EAGVTQFPSHSVIEKGQTVTLRCDPISGHDNLYWYRRVMGKEIKFLLHFVKESKQDESGMPNNRFLAERTGGTYSTLKVQPAELEDSGVYFCASSLGDRGYQQFFGPGTRLTVL.